What follows are 23 T cell receptor beta chains derived from one specimen sequenced in a study of blood T cell repertoires in COVID-19 (dated by TCRdb to 2020 to 2022). Library generation was performed with the immunoSEQ multiplex PCR assay. Entries here come from immuneACCESS through TCRdb and include only in-frame sequences with V and J called. Some clones fail to appear in such tables; in the studies checked, an unresolved V gene covers under half of the shortfall, and the cause of the remainder is unknown. This sample comprises around 170,000 clones, about 85% of them detected only once. The ten largest clones take up approximately 8% of the sample. Material for sequencing was PBMCs or T cells enriched from blood (not recorded which). These receptors all stem from a woman between 50 and 59 years old who had recovered from COVID-19.

This chain links TRBV4-1 with TRBJ2-1; 10 nucleotides align to TRBD2. The V and J ends lost 1 base and 6 bases, in that order; junction bases with no gene match: 6. The germline V gene has CDR1 MGHRA and CDR2 YSYEKL. The CDR3 is 16 residues long. Here the CDR3 DNA reads TGCGCCAGCAGCCAAGTCCTAGCGGGAGCAGGCAATGAGCAGTTCTTC. It encodes CASSQVLAGAGNEQFF.

The CDR3 region is CASSPDAAGNEQFF. In DNA form, the CDR3 reads TGCGCCAGCAGCCCCGACGCGGCGGGCAATGAGCAGTTCTTC. The chain carries TRBV5-1 and TRBJ2-1, with a tentative D call TRBD2 (5 bases). The germline V and J ends were trimmed by 4 bases and 6 bases, with 14 bases remaining between them. The CDR3 sequence is 14 residues long. The V gene's germline CDR1 is SGHRS and CDR2 YFSETQ.

V is TRBV28 and J is TRBJ1-6; 11 positions agree with TRBD1. The CDR3 has 16 amino acids. In germline, CDR1 is MDHEN, CDR2 SYDVKM. The V segment lost 2 bases and the J segment 8 bases; nucleotides outside the gene matches: 5. CDR3 DNA: TGTGCCAGCAGTTTACGGGCGGGACAGGGGGATTCACCCCTCCACTTT. It yields the protein CASSLRAGQGDSPLHF. Full variable domain (remainder filled in from reference TRBV28 and TRBJ1-6): DVKVTQSSRYLVKRTGEKVFLECVQDMDHENMFWYRQDPGLGLRLIYFSYDVKMKEKGDIPEGYSVSREKKERFSLILESASTNQTSMYLCASSLRAGQGDSPLHFGNGTRLTVT.

J is TRBJ2-3 and V is TRBV6-2 or TRBV6-3; TRBD2 might be the D (6 bases). This CDR3 contains 14 residues. Trimming removed 5 bases at V and 3 bases at J, with 12 bases between. The germline V gene encodes CDR1 MNHEY and CDR2 SVGEGT. The CDR3 protein is CASSRGGPTDTQYF. The CDR3 DNA follows: TGTGCCAGCAGTAGAGGAGGGCCTACAGATACGCAGTATTTT.

The chain recombines TRBV3-1 (or the pseudogene TRBV3-2) with TRBJ2-1; perhaps TRBD2 as D (5 bases). There are 14 residues in the CDR3. Germline V lookup: CDR1 LGHDT, CDR2 YNNKEL (reference sequence). Between the trimmed V and J ends, which lost 4 bases and 1 base, there was a span of 8 bases. The CDR3 DNA reads as TGTGCCAGCAGCCGTAGGGAGTCCTACAATGAGCAGTTCTTC. Its protein product is CASSRRESYNEQFF.

This clone showed up just a few times. This chain connects TRBV29-1 to TRBJ2-7; 10 bases fit TRBD2. CDR3 length equals 15 residues. The germline V gene has CDR1 SQVTM and CDR2 ANQGSEA. V lost 1 base and J lost 7; bases outside the gene matches: 10. The CDR3 bases are TGCAGCGTTGAAGGGGCTAGCGGGAGACGTAGGGAGCAGTACTTC. It is translated as CSVEGASGRRREQYF.

The rearrangement joins TRBV7-9 to TRBJ1-6, with D perhaps matching TRBD1 (5 bases). The V and J ends lost 5 bases and 0 bases respectively, with 11 bases between them. The CDR3 covers 16 residues. Germline V gives CDR1 SEHNR, CDR2 FQNEAQ (reference sequence). CDR3 protein: CASSRDSSSYNSPLHF. The CDR3 DNA is TGTGCCAGCAGCAGGGACTCTAGCTCCTATAATTCACCCCTCCACTTT.

This clone came up once. The chain uses TRBV7-3 and TRBJ1-2; 8 positions agree with TRBD1. This CDR3 comprises 12 residues. The junction had 4 bases not matched to a gene; V was cut back by 5 bases and J by 8 bases. Germline V gene lookup returns CDR1 SGHTA and CDR2 FQGTGA. The CDR3 DNA sequence: TGTGCCAGCAGCCCATCAGGGGGCGGCTACACCTTC. Translated, it gives CASSPSGGGYTF.

This clone has just one count. V gene TRBV19 combines with J gene TRBJ2-2, with D possibly being TRBD1 (5 bases). Germline V gene sequence: CDR1 LNHDA, CDR2 SQIVND (reference sequence). This CDR3 is built from 15 residues. Between the trimmed V and J ends, which lost 1 base and 7 bases, there was a span of 13 bases. For the CDR3, the DNA is TGTGCCAGTAGTATAGCGCAGGGCCGCTTCGGGGAGCTGTTTTTT. As protein: CASSIAQGRFGELFF.

The chain joins TRBV5-6 to TRBJ2-7, with D possibly matching TRBD1 (6 bases). Per germline, CDR1 SGHDT and CDR2 YYEEEE. The V end lost 1 base, the J end lost 2 bases, and 16 bases lay between the germline ends. The CDR3 extends over 16 amino acids. The CDR3 protein is CASSLRSGVGAYEQYF. CDR3 in DNA: TGTGCCAGCAGCTTGCGGTCAGGGGTTGGGGCCTACGAGCAGTACTTC. The whole variable domain, filled in from reference TRBV5-6 and TRBJ2-7, reads DAGVTQSPTHLIKTRGQQVTLRCSPKSGHDTVSWYQQALGQGPQFIFQYYEEEERQRGNFPDRFSGHQFPNYSSELNVNALLLGDSALYLCASSLRSGVGAYEQYFGPGTRLTVT.

This clone was seen more than once but under ten times. The rearrangement links TRBV7-8 to TRBJ2-5; 8 bases line up with TRBD1. Germline lookup yields CDR1 SGHVS and CDR2 FQNEAQ. V gave up 5 bases and J gave up 4 bases; unmatched junction bases: 6. The CDR3 contains 14 residues. The CDR3 DNA reads TGTGCCAGCAGCCGACAGGGGTGGGGAGAGACCCAGTACTTC. This translates into CASSRQGWGETQYF.

This clone has only a few counts. The chain uses TRBV6-2 or TRBV6-3 and TRBJ1-1; D remains ambiguous. This CDR3 has 11 residues. The germline gives CDR1 MNHEY, CDR2 SVGEGT. V was cut by 5 bases and J by 8 bases, with 9 bases left in between. As DNA, the CDR3 is TGTGCCAGCAGTAATCCCCAAGAAGCTTTCTTT. As protein: CASSNPQEAFF.

This clone was found a few times. The chain recombines TRBV18 with TRBJ1-2, with TRBD1 identical over 7 bases. Germline V lookup: CDR1 KGHSH, CDR2 LQKENI. This CDR3 contains 16 residues. V shed 3 bases and J 4 bases; nucleotides not matched to a gene: 11. CDR3 protein: CASSPGQPRTFYGYTF. CDR3 sequence (DNA): TGTGCCAGCTCACCGGGACAGCCCCGAACCTTCTATGGCTACACCTTC.

This chain connects TRBV6-4 to TRBJ1-1, with 8 bases aligning to TRBD1. This CDR3 contains 13 residues. V dropped 5 bases and J dropped 4; count of bases not matched to a gene: 3. In germline, CDR1 is MRHNA, CDR2 SNTAGT. For the CDR3, the DNA is TGTGCCAGCAGTCCGGACAGGGCCACTGAAGCTTTCTTT. Its translation: CASSPDRATEAFF.

This clone was found once. V usage is TRBV19 and J usage is TRBJ2-3; 9 nucleotides line up with TRBD2. The trim removed 6 bases at V and 8 bases at J, leaving 21 bases unmatched. The CDR3 is made up of 18 amino acids. Germline lookup yields CDR1 LNHDA and CDR2 SQIVND (reference sequence). The CDR3, as DNA: TGTGCCAGTAGCACCCCTCCTAGGACTAGCGTTCCTCCCAGTACGCAGTATTTT. The encoded protein is CASSTPPRTSVPPSTQYF.

V usage is TRBV7-9 and J usage is TRBJ2-1; 9 nucleotides agree with TRBD2. J lost 3 bases, V lost 1 base, and 4 bases had no gene match. In germline, CDR1 is SEHNR, CDR2 FQNEAQ (reference sequence). This CDR3 is built from 16 residues. The CDR3 DNA reads as TGTGCCAGCAGCTTAGTCTCTAGCGGGGTCTACAATGAGCAGTTCTTC. Amino acid sequence: CASSLVSSGVYNEQFF.

Worth noting for this clone: At one end, the junction sequence differs from germline, possibly due to a read error. This sequence joins TRBV2 and TRBJ1-2, with unresolved D. The length of the CDR3 is 10 residues. CDR1 is SNHLY, CDR2 FYNNEI, per germline. DNA of the CDR3: TGTGCCAGTCTGGTAGAGAGAGGCCACTTC. It translates to CASLVERGHF.

V is TRBV5-1 and J is TRBJ1-3; TRBD1 aligns across 7 bases. J gave up 0 bases and V 2 bases, and 8 bases lay outside the gene matches. The CDR3 runs 17 residues. The germline CDR1 and CDR2 sequences are SGHRS and YFSETQ. The CDR3 region is CASSFSDRAHSGNTIYF. In DNA form, the CDR3 reads TGCGCCAGCAGCTTCTCCGACAGGGCACACTCTGGAAACACCATATATTTT.

The chain joins TRBV5-4 to TRBJ2-3; TRBD2 agrees at 8 bases. The J segment lost 3 bases and the V segment lost 4 bases, leaving 13 bases of the junction unmatched. Germline CDR1 reads SGHNT; CDR2 reads YYREEE (reference sequence). This CDR3 comprises 17 residues. CDR3 nucleotides: TGTGCCAGCAGCCGAATACCCCGGGAGGGTGGAACAGATACGCAGTATTTT. Amino acids: CASSRIPREGGTDTQYF.

V gene TRBV28 combines with J gene TRBJ2-1, with 8 bases fitting TRBD1. Trimming removed 7 bases from V and 8 bases from J; junction bases left unmatched: 13. Germline V gene lookup returns CDR1 MDHEN and CDR2 SYDVKM. This CDR3 spans 15 amino acids. CDR3 region: CASIRASPGGYEQFF. The CDR3 nucleotides are TGTGCCAGCATCCGTGCAAGTCCAGGGGGCTATGAGCAGTTCTTC.

J is TRBJ1-2 and V is TRBV19; 9 nucleotides match TRBD1. The germline V gene encodes CDR1 LNHDA and CDR2 SQIVND (reference sequence). V shed 3 bases, J shed 5 bases, and the junction held 7 bases outside the gene matches. CDR3 length: 15 residues. CDR3 sequence (DNA): TGTGCCAGTAGTATTGAGTGGGACAGGGTGTATGGCTACACCTTC. This encodes CASSIEWDRVYGYTF.

The genes are TRBV7-2 and TRBJ1-2; D may be TRBD1 (6 bases). The CDR3 is 14 amino acids. The V gene's germline CDR1 is SGHTA and CDR2 FQGNSA. V was cut by 4 bases and J by 0 bases, with 9 bases left in between. CDR3 protein: CASSYRTANYGYTF. In DNA, the CDR3 is TGTGCCAGCAGCTATAGGACAGCTAACTATGGCTACACCTTC.

The chain employs TRBV5-1 and TRBJ1-3, with a weak D call TRBD1 (5 bases). CDR1 and CDR2 (germline): SGHRS, YFSETQ. V was trimmed by 4 bases and J by 2 bases, leaving 10 bases between them. The CDR3 extends over 14 amino acids. This chain's CDR3 is CASSPTGTGNTIYF. In DNA form, the CDR3 reads TGCGCCAGCAGCCCTACAGGTACTGGAAACACCATATATTTT.